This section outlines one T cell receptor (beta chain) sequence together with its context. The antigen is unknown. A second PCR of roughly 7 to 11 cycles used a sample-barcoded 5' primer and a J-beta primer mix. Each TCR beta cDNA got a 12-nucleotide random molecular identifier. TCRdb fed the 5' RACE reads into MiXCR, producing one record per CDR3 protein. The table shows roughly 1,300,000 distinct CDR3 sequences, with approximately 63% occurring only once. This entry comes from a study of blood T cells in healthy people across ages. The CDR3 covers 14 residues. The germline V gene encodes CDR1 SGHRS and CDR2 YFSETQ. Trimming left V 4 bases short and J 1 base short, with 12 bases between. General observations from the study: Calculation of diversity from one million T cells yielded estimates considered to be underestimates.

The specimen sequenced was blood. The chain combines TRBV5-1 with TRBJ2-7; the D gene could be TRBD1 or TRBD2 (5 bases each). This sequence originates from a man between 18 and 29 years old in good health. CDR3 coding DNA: TGCGCCAGCAGCATCCGGGACGGATCCTACGAGCAGTACTTC. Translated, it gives CASSIRDGSYEQYF.